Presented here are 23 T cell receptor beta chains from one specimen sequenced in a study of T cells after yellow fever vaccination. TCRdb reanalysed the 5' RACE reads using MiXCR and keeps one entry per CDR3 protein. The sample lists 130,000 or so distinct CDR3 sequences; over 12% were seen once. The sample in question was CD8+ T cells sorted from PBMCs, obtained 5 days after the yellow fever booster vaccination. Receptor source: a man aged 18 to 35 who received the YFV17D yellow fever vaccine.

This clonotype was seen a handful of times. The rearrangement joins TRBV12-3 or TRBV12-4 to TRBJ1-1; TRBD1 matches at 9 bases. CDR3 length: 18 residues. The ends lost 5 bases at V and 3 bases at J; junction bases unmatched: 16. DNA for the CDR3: TGTGCCAGCAGTCCCGAATGGTGGACAGGGGAAAAGGACACTGAAGCTTTCTTT. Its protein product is CASSPEWWTGEKDTEAFF.

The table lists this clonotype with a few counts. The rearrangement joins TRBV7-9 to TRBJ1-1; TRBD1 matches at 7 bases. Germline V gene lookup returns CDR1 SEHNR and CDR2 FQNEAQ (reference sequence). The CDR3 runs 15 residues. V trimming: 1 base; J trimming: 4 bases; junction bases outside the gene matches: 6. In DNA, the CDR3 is TGTGCCAGCAGCTTAGGGAGGGGGCCTGGCACTGAAGCTTTCTTT. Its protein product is CASSLGRGPGTEAFF. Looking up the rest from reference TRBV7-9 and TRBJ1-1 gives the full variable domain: DTGVSQNPRHKITKRGQNVTFRCDPISEHNRLYWYRQTLGQGPEFLTYFQNEAQLEKSRLLSDRFSAERPKGSFSTLEIQRTEQGDSAMYLCASSLGRGPGTEAFFGQGTRLTVV.

The CDR3 sequence is CATSDSGLAGNTGELFF. CDR3 coding DNA: TGTGCCACCAGTGATTCCGGACTAGCGGGGAACACCGGGGAGCTGTTTTTT. The V and J genes are TRBV24-1 and TRBJ2-2; 11 bases are a match to TRBD2. J lost 1 base, V lost 2 bases, and 2 bases had no gene match. This CDR3 contains 17 residues. Germline assignment: CDR1 KGHDR and CDR2 SFDVKD.

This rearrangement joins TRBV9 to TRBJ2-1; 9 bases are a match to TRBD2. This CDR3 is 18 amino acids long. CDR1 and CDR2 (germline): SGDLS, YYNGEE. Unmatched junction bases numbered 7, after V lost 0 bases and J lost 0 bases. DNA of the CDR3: TGTGCCAGCAGCGTAGTTAGCGGGGGCCCAAGCTCCTACAATGAGCAGTTCTTC. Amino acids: CASSVVSGGPSSYNEQFF.

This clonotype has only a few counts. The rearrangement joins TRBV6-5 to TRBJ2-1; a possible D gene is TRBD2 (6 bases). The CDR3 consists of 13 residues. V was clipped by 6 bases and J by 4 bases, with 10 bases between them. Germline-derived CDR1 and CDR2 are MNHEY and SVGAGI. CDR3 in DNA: TGTGCCAGCAGCCGGGACTCGTACAATGAGCAGTTCTTC. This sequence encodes CASSRDSYNEQFF.

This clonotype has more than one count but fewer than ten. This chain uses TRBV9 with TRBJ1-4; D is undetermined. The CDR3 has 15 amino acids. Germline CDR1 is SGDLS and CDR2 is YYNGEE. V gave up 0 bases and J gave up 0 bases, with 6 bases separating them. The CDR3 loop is CASSVEGATNEKLFF. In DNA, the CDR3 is TGTGCCAGCAGCGTAGAGGGAGCAACTAATGAAAAACTGTTTTTT.

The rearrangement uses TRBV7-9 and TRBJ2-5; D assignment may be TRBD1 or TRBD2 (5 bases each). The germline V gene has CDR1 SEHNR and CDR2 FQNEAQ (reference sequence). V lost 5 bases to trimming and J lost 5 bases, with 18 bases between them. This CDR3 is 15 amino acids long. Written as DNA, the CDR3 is TGTGCCAGCAGCCCTCGGGACCTAGAGGGGGAGACCCAGTACTTC. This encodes CASSPRDLEGETQYF.

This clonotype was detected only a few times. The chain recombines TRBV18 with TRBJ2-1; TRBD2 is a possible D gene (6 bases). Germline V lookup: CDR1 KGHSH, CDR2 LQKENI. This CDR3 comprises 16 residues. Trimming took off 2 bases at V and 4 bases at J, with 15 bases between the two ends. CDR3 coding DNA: TGTGCCAGCTCACCAGCTAGGGCGGGGCCTTACAATGAGCAGTTCTTC. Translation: CASSPARAGPYNEQFF.

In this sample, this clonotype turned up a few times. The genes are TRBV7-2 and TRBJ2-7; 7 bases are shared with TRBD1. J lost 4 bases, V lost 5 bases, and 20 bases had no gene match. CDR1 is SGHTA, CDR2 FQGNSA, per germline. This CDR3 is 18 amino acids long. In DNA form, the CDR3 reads TGTGCCAGCAGCCGAGGGGTATGGTTGGGACAGACGATATACGAGCAGTACTTC. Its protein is CASSRGVWLGQTIYEQYF.

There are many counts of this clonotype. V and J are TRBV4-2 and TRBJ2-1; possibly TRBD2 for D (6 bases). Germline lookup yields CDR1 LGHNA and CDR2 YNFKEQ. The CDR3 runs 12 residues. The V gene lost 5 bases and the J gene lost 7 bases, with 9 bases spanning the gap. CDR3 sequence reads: CASSESGNEQFF. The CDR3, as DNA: TGTGCCAGCAGCGAGAGCGGGAATGAGCAGTTCTTC.

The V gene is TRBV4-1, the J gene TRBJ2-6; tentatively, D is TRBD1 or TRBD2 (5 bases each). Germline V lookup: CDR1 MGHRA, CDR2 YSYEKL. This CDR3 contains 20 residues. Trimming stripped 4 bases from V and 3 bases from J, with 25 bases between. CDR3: CASSPPRGGAGPYGANVLTF. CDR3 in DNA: TGCGCCAGCAGCCCCCCACGTGGAGGAGCAGGGCCTTATGGGGCCAACGTCCTGACTTTC.

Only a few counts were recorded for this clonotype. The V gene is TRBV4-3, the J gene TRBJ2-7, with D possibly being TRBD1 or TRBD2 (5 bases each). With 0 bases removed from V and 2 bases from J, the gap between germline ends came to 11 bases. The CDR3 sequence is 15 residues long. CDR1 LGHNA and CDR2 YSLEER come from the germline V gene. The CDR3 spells CASSQDVGRTYEQYF. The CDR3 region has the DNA TGCGCCAGCAGCCAAGATGTGGGACGGACCTACGAGCAGTACTTC.

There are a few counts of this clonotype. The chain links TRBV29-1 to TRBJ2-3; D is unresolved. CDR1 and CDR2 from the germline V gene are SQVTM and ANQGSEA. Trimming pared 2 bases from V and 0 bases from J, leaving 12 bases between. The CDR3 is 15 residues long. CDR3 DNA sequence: TGCAGCGTTGAAAGTCCCCCTAGAAGCACAGATACGCAGTATTTT. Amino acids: CSVESPPRSTDTQYF.

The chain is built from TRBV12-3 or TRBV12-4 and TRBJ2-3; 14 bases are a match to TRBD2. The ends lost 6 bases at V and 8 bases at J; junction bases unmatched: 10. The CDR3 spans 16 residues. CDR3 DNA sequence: TGTGCCAGCAGCTCCCGGACTAGCGGGGGGCGGGGTACGCAGTATTTT. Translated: CASSSRTSGGRGTQYF.

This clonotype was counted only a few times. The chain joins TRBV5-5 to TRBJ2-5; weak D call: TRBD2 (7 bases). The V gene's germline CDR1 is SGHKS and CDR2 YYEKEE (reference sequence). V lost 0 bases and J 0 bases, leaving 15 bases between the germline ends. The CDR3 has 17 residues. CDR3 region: CASSLEWGGGYQETQYF. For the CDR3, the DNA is TGTGCCAGCAGCTTGGAGTGGGGAGGGGGGTACCAAGAGACCCAGTACTTC.

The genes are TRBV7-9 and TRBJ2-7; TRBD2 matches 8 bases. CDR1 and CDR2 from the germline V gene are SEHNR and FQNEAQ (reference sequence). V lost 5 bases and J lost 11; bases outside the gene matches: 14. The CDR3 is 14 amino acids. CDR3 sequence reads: CASSAPAGVCVKYF. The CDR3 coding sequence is TGTGCCAGCAGCGCCCCAGCGGGGGTCTGCGTGAAGTACTTC. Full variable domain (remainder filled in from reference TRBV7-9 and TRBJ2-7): DTGVSQNPRHKITKRGQNVTFRCDPISEHNRLYWYRQTLGQGPEFLTYFQNEAQLEKSRLLSDRFSAERPKGSFSTLEIQRTEQGDSAMYLCASSAPAGVCVKYFGPGTRLTVT.

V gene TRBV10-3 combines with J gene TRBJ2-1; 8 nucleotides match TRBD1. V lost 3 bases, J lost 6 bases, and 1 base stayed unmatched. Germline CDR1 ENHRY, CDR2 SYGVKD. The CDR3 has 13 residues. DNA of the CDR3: TGTGCCATCAGTGATGGGACAGGCAATGAGCAGTTCTTC. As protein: CAISDGTGNEQFF.

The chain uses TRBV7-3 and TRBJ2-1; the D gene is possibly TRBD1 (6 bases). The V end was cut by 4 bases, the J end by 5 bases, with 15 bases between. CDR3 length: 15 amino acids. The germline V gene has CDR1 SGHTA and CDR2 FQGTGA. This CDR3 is CASSSNGQLDNEQFF. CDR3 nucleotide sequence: TGTGCCAGCAGCTCAAACGGACAGTTGGACAATGAGCAGTTCTTC.

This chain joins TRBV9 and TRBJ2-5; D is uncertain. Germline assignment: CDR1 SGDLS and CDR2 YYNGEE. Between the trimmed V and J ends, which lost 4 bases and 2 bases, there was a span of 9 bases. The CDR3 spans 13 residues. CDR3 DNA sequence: TGTGCCAGCAGCCTCCGGGCTCAAGAGACCCAGTACTTC. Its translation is CASSLRAQETQYF. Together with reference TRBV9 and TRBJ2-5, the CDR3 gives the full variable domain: DSGVTQTPKHLITATGQRVTLRCSPRSGDLSVYWYQQSLDQGLQFLIQYYNGEERAKGNILERFSAQQFPDLHSELNLSSLELGDSALYFCASSLRAQETQYFGPGTRLLVL.

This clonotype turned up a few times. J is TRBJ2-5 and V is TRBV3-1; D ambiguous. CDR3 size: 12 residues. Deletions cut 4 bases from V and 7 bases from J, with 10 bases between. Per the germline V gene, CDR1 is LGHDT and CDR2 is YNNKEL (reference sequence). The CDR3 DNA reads TGTGCCAGCAGCCTACCCGTAGTGACCCAGTACTTC. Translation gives CASSLPVVTQYF.

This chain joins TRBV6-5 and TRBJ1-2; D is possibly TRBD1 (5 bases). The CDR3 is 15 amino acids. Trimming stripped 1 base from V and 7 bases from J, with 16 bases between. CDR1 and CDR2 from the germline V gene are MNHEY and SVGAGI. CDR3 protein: CASSYLGGSPGGYTF. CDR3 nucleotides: TGTGCCAGCAGTTACTTGGGGGGGAGTCCAGGTGGCTACACCTTC.

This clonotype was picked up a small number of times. The CDR3 DNA is TGTGCCAGCAGCTTAGGAGGACAGGGGGCTCGGACCGGGGAGCTGTTTTTT. This translates into CASSLGGQGARTGELFF. The chain combines TRBV7-6 with TRBJ2-2, with 11 nucleotides matching TRBD1. CDR3 size: 17 residues. The germline V gene encodes CDR1 SGHVS and CDR2 FNYEAQ. Trimming cost V 1 base and J 5 bases; bases outside gene matches: 6.

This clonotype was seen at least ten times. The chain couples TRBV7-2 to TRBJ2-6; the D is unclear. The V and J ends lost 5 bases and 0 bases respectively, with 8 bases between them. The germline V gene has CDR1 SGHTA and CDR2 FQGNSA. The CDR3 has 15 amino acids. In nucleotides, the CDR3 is TGTGCCAGCAGCCCCCTCCCCTCTGGGGCCAACGTCCTGACTTTC. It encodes CASSPLPSGANVLTF.